Shown below are 20 T cell receptor beta chains from a single sample sequenced in a study of T cell changes during pregnancy in multiple sclerosis. Data came from immunoSEQ multiplex PCR; TCRdb stores just in-frame clones and leaves some out. The table has around 50,000 clones, around 90% seen once. The source material was CD4+ T cells from peripheral blood mononuclear cells, sampled in the second trimester of pregnancy. The receptor source for this set is a female donor with multiple sclerosis, enrolled in a pregnancy study.

The chain has TRBV5-4 and TRBJ2-7; 7 bases line up with TRBD1. J gave up 2 bases and V 6 bases, and 5 bases lay outside the gene matches. The germline gives CDR1 SGHNT, CDR2 YYREEE (reference sequence). There are 13 residues in the CDR3. The CDR3 bases are TGTGCCAGCAACAAAGACAGGGCCTACGAGCAGTACTTC. Its protein product is CASNKDRAYEQYF.

This chain links TRBV5-5 with TRBJ1-1; D gene unclear. CDR1 and CDR2 (germline): SGHKS, YYEKEE (reference sequence). The CDR3 totals 15 residues. Trimming cost V 0 bases and J 5 bases, with 14 bases left between them. In nucleotides, the CDR3 is TGTGCCAGCAGCTTGGGGGAGACGGTTAGAACTGAAGCTTTCTTT. Translation gives CASSLGETVRTEAFF. The full variable domain, completed using reference TRBV5-5 and TRBJ1-1, is DAGVTQSPTHLIKTRGQQVTLRCSPISGHKSVSWYQQVLGQGPQFIFQYYEKEERGRGNFPDRFSARQFPNYSSELNVNALLLGDSALYLCASSLGETVRTEAFFGQGTRLTVV.

The chain employs TRBV25-1 and TRBJ2-1; maybe TRBD1 (6 bases). Trimming removed 1 base from V and 10 bases from J, with 8 bases in between. CDR3 length: 12 residues. The V gene's germline CDR1 is MGHDK and CDR2 SYGVNS. CDR3 nucleotide sequence: TGTGCCAGCAGTGAATTCGGGACAGAGCAGTTCTTC. As protein: CASSEFGTEQFF.

V and J are TRBV5-6 and TRBJ2-1; 7 nucleotides agree with TRBD1. Germline lookup yields CDR1 SGHDT and CDR2 YYEEEE. The J segment lost 2 bases and the V segment lost 4 bases, leaving 3 bases of the junction unmatched. The length of the CDR3 is 14 residues. CDR3 residues: CASSIGTAYNEQFF. In DNA, the CDR3 is TGTGCCAGCAGCATAGGGACAGCCTACAATGAGCAGTTCTTC.

The chain combines TRBV27 with TRBJ2-5, with no clear D. V was cut by 6 bases and J by 2 bases, with 10 bases left in between. Germline CDR1 is MNHEY and CDR2 is SMNVEV (reference sequence). This CDR3 is built from 13 residues. The CDR3 DNA reads as TGTGCCAGCAGACCCCCCCTACAAGAGACCCAGTACTTC. Translation: CASRPPLQETQYF.

The rearrangement uses TRBV5-1 and TRBJ2-7, with a possible D match to TRBD1 (7 bases). The V gene's germline CDR1 is SGHRS and CDR2 YFSETQ. This CDR3 is 14 amino acids long. Trimming pared 0 bases from V and 2 bases from J, leaving 9 bases between. This chain's CDR3 is CASSLGRGPYEQYF. The CDR3 nucleotides read TGCGCCAGCAGCTTGGGGAGGGGGCCCTACGAGCAGTACTTC.

The rearrangement links TRBV13 to TRBJ1-3; 10 bases line up with TRBD1. CDR3 length: 15 amino acids. Per germline, CDR1 PRHDT and CDR2 FYEKMQ (reference sequence). V gave up 3 bases and J gave up 1 base; unmatched junction bases: 0. Here the CDR3 DNA reads TGTGCCAGCAGCTTGGACAGGGGGTCTGGAAACACCATATATTTT. Translation: CASSLDRGSGNTIYF.

The chain carries TRBV7-9 and TRBJ1-2; D unclear. V was shortened by 1 base and J by 4 bases, with 7 bases between the two germline ends. Per germline, CDR1 SEHNR and CDR2 FQNEAQ (reference sequence). This CDR3 region has 13 residues. CDR3 DNA: TGTGCCAGCAGCTTAGTGGGCAGCTATGGCTACACCTTC. As protein: CASSLVGSYGYTF.

This chain links TRBV7-2 with TRBJ1-5, with 9 positions matching TRBD1. The CDR3 is 15 residues long. Germline V lookup: CDR1 SGHTA, CDR2 FQGNSA. After removal of 5 bases from V and 5 bases from J, the junction contained 7 bases not matched to a gene. Here the CDR3 DNA reads TGTGCCAGCAGCCCCGGGGGACAGGGTCATCAGCCCCAGCATTTT. Translated: CASSPGGQGHQPQHF.

The J gene is TRBJ1-5, the V gene TRBV27; D remains unclear. The CDR3 totals 14 residues. Trimming stripped 6 bases from V and 0 bases from J, with 9 bases between. The V gene's germline CDR1 is MNHEY and CDR2 SMNVEV (reference sequence). Written as DNA, the CDR3 is TGTGCCAGCAGAGACGGGTATAGCAATCAGCCCCAGCATTTT. Translation: CASRDGYSNQPQHF.

CDR3 in amino acids: CASSLRPSEQFF. CDR3 DNA: TGTGCCAGCAGCCTTAGGCCTAGTGAGCAGTTCTTC. The rearrangement links TRBV28 to TRBJ2-1, with D hard to call. Trimming pared 6 bases from V and 9 bases from J, leaving 12 bases between. The CDR3 is 12 amino acids. Germline CDR1 and CDR2: MDHEN and SYDVKM.

The chain uses TRBV5-1 and TRBJ1-1; TRBD1 matches at 9 bases. The germline V gene has CDR1 SGHRS and CDR2 YFSETQ. CDR3 length: 11 amino acids. V dropped 4 bases and J dropped 11; count of bases not matched to a gene: 3. Written as DNA, the CDR3 is TGCGCCAGCAGCGAACAGGGGGCTGCTTTCTTT. Protein product: CASSEQGAAFF. The variable domain in full, completed from reference TRBV5-1 and TRBJ1-1, reads KAGVTQTPRYLIKTRGQQVTLSCSPISGHRSVSWYQQTPGQGLQFLFEYFSETQRNKGNFPGRFSGRQFSNSRSEMNVSTLELGDSALYLCASSEQGAAFFGQGTRLTVV.

This rearrangement joins TRBV5-1 to TRBJ2-3, with TRBD2 matching over 7 bases. The germline V gene has CDR1 SGHRS and CDR2 YFSETQ. This CDR3 is 17 amino acids long. With V trimmed by 3 bases and J by 2 bases, 12 bases remained unmatched. CDR3 in amino acids: CASSWGGGTGATDTQYF. In DNA, the CDR3 is TGCGCCAGCAGCTGGGGGGGAGGGACGGGAGCCACAGATACGCAGTATTTT.

A remark on this clone: At one end, the junction sequence differs from germline, possibly due to a read error. The chain combines TRBV5-1 with TRBJ1-2; tentatively, D is TRBD1 (6 bases). Germline V CDR1 and CDR2: SGHRS, YFSETQ. CDR3 length equals 17 residues. The CDR3 DNA is TGCGCCCGCAGCTTGTCTGCCAGGGGCCTTTCTAACTATGGCTACACCTTC. This translates into CARSLSARGLSNYGYTF.

The chain carries TRBV11-2 and TRBJ1-1; possible D gene TRBD1, 5 bases. Trimming cost V 1 base and J 6 bases, with 9 bases left between them. The CDR3 consists of 13 residues. CDR1 and CDR2 (germline): SGHAT, FQNNGV. CDR3 in DNA: TGTGCCAGCAGCTTAGGGTGGGGGGCTGAAGCTTTCTTT. Translating gives CASSLGWGAEAFF.

The chain has TRBV10-1 and TRBJ2-3; perhaps TRBD2 as D (6 bases). Germline values: CDR1 WNHNN, CDR2 SYGVQD (reference sequence). V lost 8 bases, J lost 2 bases, and 14 bases lay in between. The CDR3 consists of 14 residues. CDR3 sequence reads: CASWSREDTDTQYF. The CDR3 region has the DNA TGCGCCAGCTGGTCGCGGGAAGACACAGATACGCAGTATTTT.

CDR3: CASSLGPSGGGGYTF. The DNA for the CDR3 is TGTGCCAGCAGCTTGGGTCCGTCAGGGGGCGGTGGCTACACCTTC. The rearrangement links TRBV5-6 to TRBJ1-2, with 8 nucleotides matching TRBD1. Germline loops: CDR1 SGHDT, CDR2 YYEEEE. The J segment lost 7 bases and the V segment lost 0 bases, leaving 8 bases of the junction unmatched. This CDR3 comprises 15 residues.

This clone came up a few times. The chain joins TRBV7-2 to TRBJ1-1, with D possibly TRBD1 on 6 matching bases. From germline, CDR1 is SGHTA and CDR2 FQGNSA. V shed 5 bases and J shed 1 base, with 20 bases lying between them. The CDR3 loop spans 17 amino acids. The CDR3 is CASSRPHARGGNTEAFF. As DNA, the CDR3 is TGTGCCAGCAGCCGCCCCCATGCGAGAGGGGGGAACACTGAAGCTTTCTTT.

The rearrangement uses TRBV5-4 and TRBJ2-7, with 9 bases lining up with TRBD2. The CDR3 is 14 residues long. V shed 4 bases, J shed 1 base, and the junction held 3 bases outside the gene matches. CDR1 and CDR2 (germline): SGHNT, YYREEE (reference sequence). For the CDR3, the DNA is TGTGCCAGCAGCGCCCTAGCGGGATCCTACGAGCAGTACTTC. Its protein product is CASSALAGSYEQYF.

CDR3 amino acids: CASSQVYNRANTEAFF. DNA of the CDR3: TGCGCCAGCAGCCAAGTTTATAACAGGGCGAACACTGAAGCTTTCTTT. The chain employs TRBV4-1 and TRBJ1-1; D is possibly TRBD1 (6 bases). Germline values: CDR1 MGHRA, CDR2 YSYEKL. V gave up 1 base and J gave up 1 base, with 13 bases separating them. The CDR3 sequence is 16 residues long.